What follows is one T cell receptor (beta chain) and its context. These data belong to a study of cytomegalovirus exposure and HLA in healthy donors. The PCR made use of 60 Vbeta and 13 Jbeta primers. As originally analysed: The count from a later analysis was 70 million to 85 million unique TCR beta chains, some 10 million of them shared. Generated by immunoSEQ multiplex PCR, the TCRdb table keeps only in-frame clones and is missing some. The V and J calls and clone size were taken over from that table, and D and trimming were inferred from the DNA. The sample carries around 250,000 clones, around 81% recorded once. This receptor was identified in a woman between 55 and 75 years old in good health and CMV-seropositive. Source material: PBMCs.

The CDR3 region has the DNA TGTGCCAGCAAAACTCACACGGACGCAGGGGGCTATGGCTACACCTTC. Translation gives CASKTHTDAGGYGYTF. V gene TRBV27 combines with J gene TRBJ1-2; 7 bases are shared with TRBD1. The CDR3 sequence is 16 residues long. Germline trimming cut 7 bases from V and 4 bases from J; bases unmatched to any gene: 15. Germline lookup yields CDR1 MNHEY and CDR2 SMNVEV (reference sequence).